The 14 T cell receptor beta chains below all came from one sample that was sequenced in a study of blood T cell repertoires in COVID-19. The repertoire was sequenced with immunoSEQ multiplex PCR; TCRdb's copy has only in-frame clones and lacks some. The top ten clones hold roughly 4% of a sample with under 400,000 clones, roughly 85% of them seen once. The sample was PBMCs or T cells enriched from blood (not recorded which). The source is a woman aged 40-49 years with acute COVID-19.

The CDR3 region is CATSDSTSGLNVVNEQFF. CDR3 bases: TGTGCCACCAGTGACTCGACTAGCGGGTTGAACGTGGTCAATGAGCAGTTCTTC. V usage is TRBV24-1 and J usage is TRBJ2-1, with 10 nucleotides matching TRBD2. This CDR3 has 18 residues. J lost 6 bases, V lost 4 bases, and 14 bases had no gene match. CDR1 is KGHDR and CDR2 is SFDVKD in the germline V gene.

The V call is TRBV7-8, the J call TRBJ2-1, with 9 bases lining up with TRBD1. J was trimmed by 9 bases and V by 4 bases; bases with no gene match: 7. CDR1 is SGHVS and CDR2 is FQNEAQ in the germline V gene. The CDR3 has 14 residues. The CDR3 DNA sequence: TGTGCCAGCAGCTCCCGGGACAGGGCCGGTGAGCAGTTCTTC. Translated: CASSSRDRAGEQFF.

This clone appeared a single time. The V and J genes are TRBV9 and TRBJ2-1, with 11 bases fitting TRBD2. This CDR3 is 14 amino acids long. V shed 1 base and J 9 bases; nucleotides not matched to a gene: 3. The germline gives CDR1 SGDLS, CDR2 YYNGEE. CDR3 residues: CASSVLAGGGEQFF. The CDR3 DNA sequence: TGTGCCAGCAGCGTACTAGCGGGGGGTGGTGAGCAGTTCTTC. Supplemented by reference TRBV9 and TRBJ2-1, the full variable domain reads DSGVTQTPKHLITATGQRVTLRCSPRSGDLSVYWYQQSLDQGLQFLIQYYNGEERAKGNILERFSAQQFPDLHSELNLSSLELGDSALYFCASSVLAGGGEQFFGPGTRLTVL.

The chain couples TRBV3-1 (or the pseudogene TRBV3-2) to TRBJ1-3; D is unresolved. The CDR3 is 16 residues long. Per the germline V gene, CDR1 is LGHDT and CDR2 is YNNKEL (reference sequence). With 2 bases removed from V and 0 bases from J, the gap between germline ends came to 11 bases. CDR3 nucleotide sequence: TGTGCCAGCAGCCAATGGGAGGGAGTCTCTGGAAACACCATATATTTT. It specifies CASSQWEGVSGNTIYF.

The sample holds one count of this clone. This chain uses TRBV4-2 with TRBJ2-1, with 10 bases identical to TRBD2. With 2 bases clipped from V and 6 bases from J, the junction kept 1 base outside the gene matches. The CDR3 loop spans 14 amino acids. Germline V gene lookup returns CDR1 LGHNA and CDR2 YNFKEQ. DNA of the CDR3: TGTGCCAGCAGCCAAATAGCGGGAGGCAATGAGCAGTTCTTC. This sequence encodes CASSQIAGGNEQFF.

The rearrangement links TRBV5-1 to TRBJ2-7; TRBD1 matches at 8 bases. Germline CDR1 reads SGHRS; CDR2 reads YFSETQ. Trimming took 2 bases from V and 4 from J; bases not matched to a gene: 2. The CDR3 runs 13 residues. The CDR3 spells CASSFQGAYEQYF. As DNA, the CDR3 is TGCGCCAGCAGCTTCCAGGGGGCGTACGAGCAGTACTTC.

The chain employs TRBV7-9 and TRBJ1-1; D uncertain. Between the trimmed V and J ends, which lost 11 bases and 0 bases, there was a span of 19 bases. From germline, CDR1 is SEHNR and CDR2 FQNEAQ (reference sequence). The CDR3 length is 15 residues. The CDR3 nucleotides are TGTGCCGGTGTGAGGGCCGCCTCCATGAACACTGAAGCTTTCTTT. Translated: CAGVRAASMNTEAFF. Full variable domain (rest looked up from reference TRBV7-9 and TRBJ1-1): DTGVSQNPRHKITKRGQNVTFRCDPISEHNRLYWYRQTLGQGPEFLTYFQNEAQLEKSRLLSDRFSAERPKGSFSTLEIQRTEQGDSAMYLCAGVRAASMNTEAFFGQGTRLTVV.

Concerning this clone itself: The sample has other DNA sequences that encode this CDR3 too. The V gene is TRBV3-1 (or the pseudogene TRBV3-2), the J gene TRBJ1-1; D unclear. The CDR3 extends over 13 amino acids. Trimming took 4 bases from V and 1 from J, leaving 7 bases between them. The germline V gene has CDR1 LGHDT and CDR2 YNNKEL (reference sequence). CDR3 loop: CASSRDTNTEAFF. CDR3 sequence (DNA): TGTGCCAGCAGCCGTGACACGAACACTGAAGCTTTCTTT.

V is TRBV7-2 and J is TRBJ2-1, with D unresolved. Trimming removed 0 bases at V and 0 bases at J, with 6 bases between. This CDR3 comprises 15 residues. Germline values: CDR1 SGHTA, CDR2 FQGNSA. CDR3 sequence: CASSLADSSYNEQFF. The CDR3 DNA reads TGTGCCAGCAGCTTAGCAGACTCCTCCTACAATGAGCAGTTCTTC.

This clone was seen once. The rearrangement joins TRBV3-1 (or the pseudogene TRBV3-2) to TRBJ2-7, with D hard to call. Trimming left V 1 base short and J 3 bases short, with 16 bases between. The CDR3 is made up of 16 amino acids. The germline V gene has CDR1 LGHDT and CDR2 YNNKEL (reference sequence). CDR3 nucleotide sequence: TGTGCCAGCAGCCAAGCGAGGCCTCCCTACATCTACGAGCAGTACTTC. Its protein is CASSQARPPYIYEQYF.

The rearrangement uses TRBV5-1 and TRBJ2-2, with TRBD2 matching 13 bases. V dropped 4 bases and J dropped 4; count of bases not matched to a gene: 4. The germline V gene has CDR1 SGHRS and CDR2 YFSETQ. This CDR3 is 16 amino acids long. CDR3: CASSRTSGGSTGELFF. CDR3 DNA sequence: TGCGCCAGCAGCCGGACTAGCGGGGGATCCACCGGGGAGCTGTTTTTT.

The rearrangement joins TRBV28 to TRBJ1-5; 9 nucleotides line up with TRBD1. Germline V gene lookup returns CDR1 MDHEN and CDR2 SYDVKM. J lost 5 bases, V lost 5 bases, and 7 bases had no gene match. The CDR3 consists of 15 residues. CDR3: CASSAGQGNDQPQHF. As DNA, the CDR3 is TGTGCCAGCAGTGCGGGACAGGGAAATGATCAGCCCCAGCATTTT.

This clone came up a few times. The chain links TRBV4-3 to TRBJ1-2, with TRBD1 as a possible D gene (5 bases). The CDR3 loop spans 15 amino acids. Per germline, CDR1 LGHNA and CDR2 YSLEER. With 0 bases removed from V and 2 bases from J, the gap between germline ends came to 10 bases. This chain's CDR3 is CASSQDIRGNYGYTF. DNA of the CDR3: TGCGCCAGCAGCCAAGATATAAGGGGCAACTATGGCTACACCTTC.

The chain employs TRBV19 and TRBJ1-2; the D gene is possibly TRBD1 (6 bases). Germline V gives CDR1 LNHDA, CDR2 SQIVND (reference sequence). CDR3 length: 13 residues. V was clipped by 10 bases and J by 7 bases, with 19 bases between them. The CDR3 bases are TGTGCCACCAGAGGGGGTGATATCTCTGGCTACACCTTC. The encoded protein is CATRGGDISGYTF.